One sample yielded the 11 T cell receptor beta chains listed below, sequenced in a study of early T cells in non-severe SARS-CoV-2 infection. TCRdb recomputed calls from the 5' RACE reads with MiXCR, one row per CDR3 protein. The sample contains roughly 20,000 distinct CDR3 sequences, more than 5% of which appear only once. Sequenced material: whole blood, taken at baseline. Receptors originate from an adult who was a healthcare worker with PCR-confirmed SARS-CoV-2 infection or an uninfected control (not recorded which).

This clonotype was counted between two and nine times. This chain uses TRBV7-2 with TRBJ2-7, with TRBD2 identical over 7 bases. From germline, CDR1 is SGHTA and CDR2 FQGNSA. This CDR3 comprises 13 residues. J lost 3 bases, V lost 3 bases, and 2 bases had no gene match. The CDR3 reads CASSLLADYEQYF. The CDR3, as DNA: TGTGCCAGCAGCTTGCTAGCGGACTACGAGCAGTACTTC.

This chain uses TRBV10-3 with TRBJ2-7; the D gene is possibly TRBD1 (8 bases). This CDR3 is 16 amino acids long. Trimming took off 8 bases at V and 4 bases at J, with 24 bases between the two ends. CDR1 and CDR2 (germline): ENHRY, SYGVKD. CDR3 DNA: TGTGCCATCGGGGGGGGAGGACAGGGAAGAATATACGAGCAGTACTTC. Its protein is CAIGGGGQGRIYEQYF.

This clonotype was picked up many times. The V call is TRBV30, the J call TRBJ1-5; the D gene is possibly TRBD1 (5 bases). Germline CDR1 and CDR2: GTSNPN and SVGIG (reference sequence). Trimming stripped 5 bases from V and 4 bases from J, with 12 bases between. The CDR3 is made up of 13 amino acids. CDR3 coding DNA: TGTGCCTGGGAAAAGGGGAGTAATCAGCCCCAGCATTTT. Protein: CAWEKGSNQPQHF.

J is TRBJ2-7 and V is TRBV4-3; D gene ambiguous. Germline V CDR1 and CDR2: LGHNA, YSLEER. The CDR3 has 15 residues. V gave up 0 bases and J gave up 4 bases, with 13 bases separating them. CDR3 residues: CASSQEARFEYEQYF. Here the CDR3 DNA reads TGCGCCAGCAGCCAAGAGGCCCGATTTGAATACGAGCAGTACTTC.

This clonotype was seen at least ten times. V and J are TRBV27 and TRBJ2-7, with D tentatively TRBD1 (7 bases). The CDR3 loop spans 14 amino acids. CDR1 is MNHEY, CDR2 SMNVEV, per germline (reference sequence). Trimming left V 3 bases short and J 0 bases short, with 9 bases between. The CDR3 sequence is CASSLQGGSYEQYF. CDR3 in DNA: TGTGCCAGCAGTTTGCAGGGGGGCTCCTACGAGCAGTACTTC.

Concerning this clonotype: At one end the junction does not follow the germline gene, possibly because of a read error. The genes are TRBV9 and TRBJ2-7; 7 bases fit TRBD2. This CDR3 comprises 14 residues. In germline, CDR1 is SGDLS, CDR2 YYNGEE. The CDR3 DNA is TGTGCCAACAGCCCGCGACTAGCAACCTACGAGCAGTACTTC. It encodes CANSPRLATYEQYF.

Ten or more counts support this clonotype. The chain joins TRBV7-9 to TRBJ1-4; D not certain. Trimming pared 1 base from V and 8 bases from J, leaving 17 bases between. Germline CDR1 reads SEHNR; CDR2 reads FQNEAQ (reference sequence). The CDR3 has 16 residues. The CDR3 reads CASSLGTTGGAEKLFF. In DNA, the CDR3 is TGTGCCAGCAGCTTAGGGACCACGGGAGGCGCGGAAAAACTGTTTTTT.

The chain uses TRBV7-7 and TRBJ2-5, with 7 bases fitting TRBD1. Germline CDR1 and CDR2: SSHAT and FNYEAQ (reference sequence). The CDR3 is made up of 14 amino acids. Unmatched junction bases numbered 1, after V lost 1 base and J lost 2 bases. The CDR3 DNA reads TGTGCCAGCAGCTTAGGGGGACAGCAAGAGACCCAGTACTTC. It yields the protein CASSLGGQQETQYF.

The J gene is TRBJ2-1, the V gene TRBV2; 9 bases align to TRBD1. Germline-derived CDR1 and CDR2 are SNHLY and FYNNEI. The CDR3 covers 15 residues. J gave up 1 base and V 7 bases, and 5 bases lay outside the gene matches. CDR3 region: CASIWGQGSYNEQFF. CDR3 DNA: TGTGCCAGCATCTGGGGACAGGGATCCTACAATGAGCAGTTCTTC.

This clonotype has ten or more counts. V gene TRBV4-3 combines with J gene TRBJ1-2; D is unclear. Germline V gene data show CDR1 as LGHNA and CDR2 as YSLEER. V dropped 1 base and J dropped 4 bases, with 13 bases sitting between them. The CDR3 is 15 amino acids. The CDR3 DNA follows: TGCGCCAGCAGCCAAGTAGTCTTCCCTCGCTATGGCTACACCTTC. Protein product: CASSQVVFPRYGYTF.

The J gene is TRBJ2-5, the V gene TRBV19; TRBD1 matches at 7 bases. The V gene end was trimmed by 9 bases and the J gene end by 0 bases; junction bases not matched to a gene: 10. CDR1 and CDR2 from the germline V gene are LNHDA and SQIVND (reference sequence). CDR3 length: 15 amino acids. CDR3 sequence: CASSPGTVYQETQYF. The CDR3 bases are TGTGCCAGCTCCCCCGGGACAGTTTACCAAGAGACCCAGTACTTC. Drawing the rest from reference TRBV19 and TRBJ2-5, the complete variable domain is DGGITQSPKYLFRKEGQNVTLSCEQNLNHDAMYWYRQDPGQGLRLIYYSQIVNDFQKGDIAEGYSVSREKKESFPLTVTSAQKNPTAFYLCASSPGTVYQETQYFGPGTRLLVL.